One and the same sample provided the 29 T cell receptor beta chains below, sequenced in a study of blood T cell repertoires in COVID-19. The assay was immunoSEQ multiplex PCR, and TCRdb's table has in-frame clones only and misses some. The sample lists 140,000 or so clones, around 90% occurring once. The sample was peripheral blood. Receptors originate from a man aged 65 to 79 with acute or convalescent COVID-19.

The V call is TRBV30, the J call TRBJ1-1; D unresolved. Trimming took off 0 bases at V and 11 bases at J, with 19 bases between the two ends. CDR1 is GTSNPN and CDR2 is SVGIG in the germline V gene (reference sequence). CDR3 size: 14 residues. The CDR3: CAWSVHSSVSPAFF. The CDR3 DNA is TGTGCCTGGAGTGTACATTCGTCCGTATCTCCGGCTTTCTTT.

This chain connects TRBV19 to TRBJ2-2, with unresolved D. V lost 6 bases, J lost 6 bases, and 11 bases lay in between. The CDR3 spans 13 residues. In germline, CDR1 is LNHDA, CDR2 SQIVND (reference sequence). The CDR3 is CASRRGYAGELFF. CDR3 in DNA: TGTGCCAGTAGAAGAGGATACGCCGGGGAGCTGTTTTTT. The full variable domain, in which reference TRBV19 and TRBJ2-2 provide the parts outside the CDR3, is DGGITQSPKYLFRKEGQNVTLSCEQNLNHDAMYWYRQDPGQGLRLIYYSQIVNDFQKGDIAEGYSVSREKKESFPLTVTSAQKNPTAFYLCASRRGYAGELFFGEGSRLTVL.

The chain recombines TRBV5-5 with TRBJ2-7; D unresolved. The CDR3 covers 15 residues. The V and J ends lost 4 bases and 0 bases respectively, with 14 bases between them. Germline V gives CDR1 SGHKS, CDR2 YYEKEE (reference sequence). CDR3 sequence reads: CASSPRREPSYEQYF. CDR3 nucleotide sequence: TGTGCCAGCAGCCCACGAAGAGAGCCCTCCTACGAGCAGTACTTC.

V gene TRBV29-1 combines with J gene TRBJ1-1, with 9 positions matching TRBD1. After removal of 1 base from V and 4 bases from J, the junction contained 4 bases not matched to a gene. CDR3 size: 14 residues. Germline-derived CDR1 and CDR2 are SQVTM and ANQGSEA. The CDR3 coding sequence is TGCAGCGTTGAAGGGGACAGGGTATTCACTGAAGCTTTCTTT. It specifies CSVEGDRVFTEAFF. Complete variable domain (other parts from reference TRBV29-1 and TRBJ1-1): SAVISQKPSRDICQRGTSLTIQCQVDSQVTMMFWYRQQPGQSLTLIATANQGSEATYESGFVIDKFPISRPNLTFSTLTVSNMSPEDSSIYLCSVEGDRVFTEAFFGQGTRLTVV.

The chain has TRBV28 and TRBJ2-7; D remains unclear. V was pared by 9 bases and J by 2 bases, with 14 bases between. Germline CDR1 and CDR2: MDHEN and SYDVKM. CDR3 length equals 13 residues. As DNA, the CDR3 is TGTGCCAGTCTGAGCTCCCTAACCTACGAGCAGTACTTC. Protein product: CASLSSLTYEQYF.

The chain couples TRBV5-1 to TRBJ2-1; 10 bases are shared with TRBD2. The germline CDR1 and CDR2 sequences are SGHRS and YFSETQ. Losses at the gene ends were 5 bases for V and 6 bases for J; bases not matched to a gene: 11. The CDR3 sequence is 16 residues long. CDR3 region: CASSPLSGRGINEQFF. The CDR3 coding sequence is TGCGCCAGCAGTCCTCTGAGCGGGAGGGGGATCAATGAGCAGTTCTTC. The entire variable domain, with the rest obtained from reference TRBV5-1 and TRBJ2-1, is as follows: KAGVTQTPRYLIKTRGQQVTLSCSPISGHRSVSWYQQTPGQGLQFLFEYFSETQRNKGNFPGRFSGRQFSNSRSEMNVSTLELGDSALYLCASSPLSGRGINEQFFGPGTRLTVL.

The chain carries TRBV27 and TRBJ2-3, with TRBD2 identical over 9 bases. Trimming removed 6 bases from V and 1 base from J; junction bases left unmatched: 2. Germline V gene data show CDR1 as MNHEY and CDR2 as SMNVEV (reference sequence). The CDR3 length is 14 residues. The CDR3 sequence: CASRRGGGTDTQYF. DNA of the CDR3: TGTGCCAGCAGGCGGGGGGGCGGCACAGATACGCAGTATTTT.

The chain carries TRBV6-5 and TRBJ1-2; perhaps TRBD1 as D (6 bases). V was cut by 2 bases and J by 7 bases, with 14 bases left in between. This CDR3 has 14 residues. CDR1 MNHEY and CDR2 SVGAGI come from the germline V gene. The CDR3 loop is CASSYHNREAGYTF. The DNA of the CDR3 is TGTGCCAGCAGTTACCACAACAGGGAAGCTGGCTACACCTTC.

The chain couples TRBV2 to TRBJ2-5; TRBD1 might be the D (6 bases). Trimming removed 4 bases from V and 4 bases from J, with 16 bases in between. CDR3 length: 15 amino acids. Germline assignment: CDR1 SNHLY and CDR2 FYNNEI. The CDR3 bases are TGTGCCAGCAGTGTGCAGGGGTCCACGGGAGAGACCCAGTACTTC. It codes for CASSVQGSTGETQYF.

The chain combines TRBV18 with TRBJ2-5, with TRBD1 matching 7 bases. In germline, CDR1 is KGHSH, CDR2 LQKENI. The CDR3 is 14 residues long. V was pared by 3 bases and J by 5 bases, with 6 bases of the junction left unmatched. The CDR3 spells CASSPRQGPETQYF. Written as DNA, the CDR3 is TGTGCCAGCTCACCTAGACAGGGTCCGGAGACCCAGTACTTC.

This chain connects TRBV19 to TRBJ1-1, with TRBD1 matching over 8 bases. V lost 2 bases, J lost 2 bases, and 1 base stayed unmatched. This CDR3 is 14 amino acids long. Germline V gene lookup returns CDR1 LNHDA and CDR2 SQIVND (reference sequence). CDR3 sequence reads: CASSITGGNTEAFF. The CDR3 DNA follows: TGTGCCAGTAGTATAACAGGGGGTAACACTGAAGCTTTCTTT. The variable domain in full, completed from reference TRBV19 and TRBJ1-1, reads DGGITQSPKYLFRKEGQNVTLSCEQNLNHDAMYWYRQDPGQGLRLIYYSQIVNDFQKGDIAEGYSVSREKKESFPLTVTSAQKNPTAFYLCASSITGGNTEAFFGQGTRLTVV.

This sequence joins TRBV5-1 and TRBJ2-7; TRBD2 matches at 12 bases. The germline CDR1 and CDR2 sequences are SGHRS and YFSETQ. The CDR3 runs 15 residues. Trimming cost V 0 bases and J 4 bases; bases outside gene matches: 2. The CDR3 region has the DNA TGCGCCAGCAGCTTGGAGGGGACTAGCGGGTACGAGCAGTACTTC. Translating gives CASSLEGTSGYEQYF.

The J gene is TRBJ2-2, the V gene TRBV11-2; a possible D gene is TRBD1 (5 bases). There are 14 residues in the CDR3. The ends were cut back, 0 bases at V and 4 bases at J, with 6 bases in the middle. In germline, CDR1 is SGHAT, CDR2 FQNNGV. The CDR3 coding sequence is TGTGCCAGCAGCTTAGAAAGGGGCACCGGGGAGCTGTTTTTT. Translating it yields CASSLERGTGELFF.

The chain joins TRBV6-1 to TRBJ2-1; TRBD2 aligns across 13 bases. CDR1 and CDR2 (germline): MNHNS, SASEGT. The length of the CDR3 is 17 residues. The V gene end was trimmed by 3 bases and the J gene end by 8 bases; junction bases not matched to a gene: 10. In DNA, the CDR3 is TGTGCCAGCAGTGAGGGATTAGGACTAGCGGGAGTCCATGAGCAGTTCTTC. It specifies CASSEGLGLAGVHEQFF.

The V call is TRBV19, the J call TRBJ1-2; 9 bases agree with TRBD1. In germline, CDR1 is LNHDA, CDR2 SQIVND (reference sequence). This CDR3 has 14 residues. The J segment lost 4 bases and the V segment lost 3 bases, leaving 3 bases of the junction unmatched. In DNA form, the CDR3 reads TGTGCCAGTAGTATTAGGGGACAGGGCTATGGCTACACCTTC. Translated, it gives CASSIRGQGYGYTF.

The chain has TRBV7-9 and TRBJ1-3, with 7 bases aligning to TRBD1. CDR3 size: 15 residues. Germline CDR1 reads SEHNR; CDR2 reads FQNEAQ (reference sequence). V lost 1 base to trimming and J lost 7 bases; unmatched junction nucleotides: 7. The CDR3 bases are TGTGCCAGCAGCTTAGACAGGGGTTTGGGGAACACCATATATTTT. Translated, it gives CASSLDRGLGNTIYF.

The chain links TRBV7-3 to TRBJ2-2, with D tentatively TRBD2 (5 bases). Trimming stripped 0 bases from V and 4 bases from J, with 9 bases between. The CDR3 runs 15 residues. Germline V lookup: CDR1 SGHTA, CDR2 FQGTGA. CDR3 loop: CASSLTGVLTGELFF. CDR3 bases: TGTGCCAGCAGCTTAACGGGAGTTCTCACCGGGGAGCTGTTTTTT.

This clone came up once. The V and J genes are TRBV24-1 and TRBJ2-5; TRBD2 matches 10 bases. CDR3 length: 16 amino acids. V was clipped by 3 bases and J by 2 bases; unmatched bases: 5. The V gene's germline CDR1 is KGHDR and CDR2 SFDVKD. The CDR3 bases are TGTGCCACCAGTGATCCGGGGACTAGCGTTCAAGAGACCCAGTACTTC. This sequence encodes CATSDPGTSVQETQYF.

Here the CDR3 reads CASSPGRQSSGNTIYF. The CDR3 coding sequence is TGTGCCAGCAGTCCTGGGCGACAGAGCTCTGGAAACACCATATATTTT. This rearrangement joins TRBV7-9 to TRBJ1-3; D might be TRBD1 (5 bases). Germline V gene sequence: CDR1 SEHNR, CDR2 FQNEAQ (reference sequence). The length of the CDR3 is 16 residues. Trimming removed 6 bases at V and 0 bases at J, with 15 bases between.

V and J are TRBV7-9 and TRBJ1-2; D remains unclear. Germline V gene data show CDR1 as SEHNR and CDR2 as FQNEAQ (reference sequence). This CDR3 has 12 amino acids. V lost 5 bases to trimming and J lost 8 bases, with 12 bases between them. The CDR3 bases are TGTGCCAGCAGCCCGGCGGGTGAGGGCTACACCTTC. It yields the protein CASSPAGEGYTF.

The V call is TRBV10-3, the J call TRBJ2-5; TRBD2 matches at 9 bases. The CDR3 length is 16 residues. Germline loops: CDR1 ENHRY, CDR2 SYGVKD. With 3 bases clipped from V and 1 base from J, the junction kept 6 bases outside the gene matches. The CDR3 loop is CAISDHGGRAQETQYF. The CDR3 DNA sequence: TGTGCCATCAGTGATCATGGCGGGAGGGCCCAAGAGACCCAGTACTTC.

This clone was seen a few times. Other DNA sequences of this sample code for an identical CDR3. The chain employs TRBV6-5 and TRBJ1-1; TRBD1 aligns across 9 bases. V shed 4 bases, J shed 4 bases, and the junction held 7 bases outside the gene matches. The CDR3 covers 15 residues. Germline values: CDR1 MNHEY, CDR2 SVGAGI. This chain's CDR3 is CASSSPGQGVTEAFF. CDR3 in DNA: TGTGCCAGCAGTTCCCCGGGACAGGGCGTCACTGAAGCTTTCTTT.

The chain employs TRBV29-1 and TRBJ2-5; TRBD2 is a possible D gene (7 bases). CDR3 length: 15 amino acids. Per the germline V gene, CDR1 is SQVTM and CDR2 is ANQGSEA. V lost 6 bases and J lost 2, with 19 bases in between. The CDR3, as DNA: TGCAGCGTGAAAGGGTTAGGGGGGGTGCAAGAGACCCAGTACTTC. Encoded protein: CSVKGLGGVQETQYF.

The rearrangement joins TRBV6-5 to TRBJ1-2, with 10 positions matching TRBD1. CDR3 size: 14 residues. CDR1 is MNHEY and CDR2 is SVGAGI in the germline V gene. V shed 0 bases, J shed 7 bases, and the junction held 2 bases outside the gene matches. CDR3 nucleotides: TGTGCCAGCAGTTACTCTGGACAGGGGGTTGGCTACACCTTC. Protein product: CASSYSGQGVGYTF.

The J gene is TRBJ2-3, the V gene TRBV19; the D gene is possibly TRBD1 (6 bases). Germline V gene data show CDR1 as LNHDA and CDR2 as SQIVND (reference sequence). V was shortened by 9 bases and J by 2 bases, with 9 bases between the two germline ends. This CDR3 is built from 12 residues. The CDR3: CASRGSTDTQYF. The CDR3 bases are TGTGCCAGCAGGGGTTCCACAGATACGCAGTATTTT. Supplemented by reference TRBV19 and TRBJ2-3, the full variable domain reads DGGITQSPKYLFRKEGQNVTLSCEQNLNHDAMYWYRQDPGQGLRLIYYSQIVNDFQKGDIAEGYSVSREKKESFPLTVTSAQKNPTAFYLCASRGSTDTQYFGPGTRLTVL.

The CDR3 here is CASSPRGDNEQFF. CDR3 nucleotides: TGTGCCAGCAGCCCCCGGGGGGACAATGAGCAGTTCTTC. The chain is built from TRBV11-3 and TRBJ2-1, with 7 bases fitting TRBD2. CDR3 size: 13 residues. Trimming removed 5 bases from V and 5 bases from J; junction bases left unmatched: 3. Germline assignment: CDR1 SGHNT and CDR2 YENEEA. Combining the CDR3 with reference TRBV11-3 and TRBJ2-1 gives the whole variable domain EAGVVQSPRYKIIEKKQPVAFWCNPISGHNTLYWYLQNLGQGPELLIRYENEEAVDDSQLPKDRFSAERLKGVDSTLKIQPAELGDSAVYLCASSPRGDNEQFFGPGTRLTVL.

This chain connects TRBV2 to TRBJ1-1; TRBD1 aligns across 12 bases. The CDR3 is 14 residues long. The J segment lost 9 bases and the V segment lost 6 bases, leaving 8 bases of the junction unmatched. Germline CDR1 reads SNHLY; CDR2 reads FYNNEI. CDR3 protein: CASSAGTGGSKAFF. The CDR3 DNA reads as TGTGCCAGCAGCGCCGGGACAGGGGGCTCTAAAGCTTTCTTT.

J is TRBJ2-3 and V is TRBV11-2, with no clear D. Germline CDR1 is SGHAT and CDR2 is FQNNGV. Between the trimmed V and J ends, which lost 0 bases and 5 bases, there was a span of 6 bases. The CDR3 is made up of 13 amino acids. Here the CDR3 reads CASSLEERDTQYF. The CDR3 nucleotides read TGTGCCAGCAGCTTAGAAGAGAGAGATACGCAGTATTTT.

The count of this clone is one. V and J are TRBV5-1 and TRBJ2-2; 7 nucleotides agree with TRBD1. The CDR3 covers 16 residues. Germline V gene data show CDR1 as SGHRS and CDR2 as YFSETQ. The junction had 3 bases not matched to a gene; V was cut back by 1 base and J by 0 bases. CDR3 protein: CASSLTTGANTGELFF. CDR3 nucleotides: TGCGCCAGCAGCTTGACCACAGGGGCGAACACCGGGGAGCTGTTTTTT.